What follows describes a single TCR beta chain. Its specificity is unknown. This may come from a read error, since a much larger clone is one base off. The record originates from a study of blood T cells in healthy people across ages. Combining a sample-barcoded 5' primer with a J-beta primer mix, a second PCR ran for roughly 7 to 11 cycles. TCRdb called the 5' RACE reads again in MiXCR, with one record for every CDR3 protein. The table lists fewer than 900,000 distinct CDR3 sequences, roughly 41% of them singletons, with 20% to 25% in the top ten. Healthy Caucasian individuals from Russia aged roughly 6 to 90 were enrolled as donors. Peripheral blood samples of around 9.5 milliliters were drawn from each donor. Overall study findings and caveats: Researchers judged that diversity estimates from one million T cells fell short of true values. Versus aged donors, long-lived donors had higher diversity and more naive CD4+ cells.

The source of this sequence is a woman between 55 and 75 years old in good health. The sample taken for sequencing was blood.

CDR3 region: CASSVGANSYNEQYF. The DNA for the CDR3 is TGTGCCAGCAGCGTGGGGGCGAACTCCTACAATGAGCAGTACTTC. V and J are TRBV7-2 and TRBJ2-4; TRBD1 might be the D (6 bases). The CDR3 loop spans 15 amino acids. The V and J ends lost 5 bases and 13 bases respectively, with 24 bases between them. CDR1 and CDR2 (germline): SGHTA, FQGNSA.